The source of this TCR beta chain is a study of T cell changes during pregnancy in multiple sclerosis. Sequencing used immunoSEQ multiplex PCR; TCRdb keeps in-frame clones, though not all of them. The sample records about 110,000 clones, under 95% being singletons. Germline V gene lookup returns CDR1 SGHTA and CDR2 FQGTGA. This CDR3 comprises 15 residues. Trimming shortened V by 2 bases and J by 0 bases, and 10 bases separated the two germline ends. The origin of this receptor is a female donor in good health, enrolled as a control in a pregnancy study. Material: peripheral blood, obtained in the third trimester of pregnancy. The chain uses TRBV7-3 and TRBJ1-1, with D possibly being TRBD1 (5 bases). CDR3 sequence reads: CASSLGGGMNTEAFF. The CDR3 DNA follows: TGTGCCAGCAGCTTAGGGGGGGGGATGAACACTGAAGCTTTCTTT.